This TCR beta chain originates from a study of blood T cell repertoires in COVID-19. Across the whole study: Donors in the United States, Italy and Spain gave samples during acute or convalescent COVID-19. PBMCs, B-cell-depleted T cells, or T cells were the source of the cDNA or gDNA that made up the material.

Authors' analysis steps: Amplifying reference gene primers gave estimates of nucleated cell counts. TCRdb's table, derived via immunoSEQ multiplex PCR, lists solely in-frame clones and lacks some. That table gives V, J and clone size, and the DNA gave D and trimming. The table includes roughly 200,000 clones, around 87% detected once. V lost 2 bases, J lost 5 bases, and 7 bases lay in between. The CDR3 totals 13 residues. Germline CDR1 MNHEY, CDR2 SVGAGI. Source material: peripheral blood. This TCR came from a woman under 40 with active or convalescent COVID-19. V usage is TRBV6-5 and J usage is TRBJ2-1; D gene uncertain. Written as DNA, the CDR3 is TGTGCCAGCAGTTACGGCAAAGACAATGAGCAGTTCTTC. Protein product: CASSYGKDNEQFF.